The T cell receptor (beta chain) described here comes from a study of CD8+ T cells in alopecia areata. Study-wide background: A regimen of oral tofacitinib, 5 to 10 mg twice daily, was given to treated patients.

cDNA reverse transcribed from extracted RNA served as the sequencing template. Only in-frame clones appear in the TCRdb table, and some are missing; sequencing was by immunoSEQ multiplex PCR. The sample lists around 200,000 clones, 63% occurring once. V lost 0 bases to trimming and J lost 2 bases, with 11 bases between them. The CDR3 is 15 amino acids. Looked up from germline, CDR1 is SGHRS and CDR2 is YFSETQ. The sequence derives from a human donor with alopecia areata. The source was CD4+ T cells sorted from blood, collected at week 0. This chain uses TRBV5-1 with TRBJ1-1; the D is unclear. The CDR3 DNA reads TGCGCCAGCAGCTTGGAGGATGACAAAAACACTGAAGCTTTCTTT. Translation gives CASSLEDDKNTEAFF. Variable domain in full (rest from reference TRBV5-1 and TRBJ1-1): KAGVTQTPRYLIKTRGQQVTLSCSPISGHRSVSWYQQTPGQGLQFLFEYFSETQRNKGNFPGRFSGRQFSNSRSEMNVSTLELGDSALYLCASSLEDDKNTEAFFGQGTRLTVV.